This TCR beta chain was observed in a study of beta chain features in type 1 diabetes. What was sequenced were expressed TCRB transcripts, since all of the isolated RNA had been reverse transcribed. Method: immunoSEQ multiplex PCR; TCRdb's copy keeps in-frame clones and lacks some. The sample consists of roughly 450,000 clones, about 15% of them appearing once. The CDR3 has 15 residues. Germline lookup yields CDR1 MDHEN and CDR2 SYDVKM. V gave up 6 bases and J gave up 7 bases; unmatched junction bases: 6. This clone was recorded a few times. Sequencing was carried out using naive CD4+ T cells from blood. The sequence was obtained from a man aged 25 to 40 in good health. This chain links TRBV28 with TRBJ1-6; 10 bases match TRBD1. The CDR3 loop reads CASSSTGGENSPLHF. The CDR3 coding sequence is TGTGCCAGCAGCTCGACAGGGGGCGAGAATTCACCCCTCCACTTT.